One sample yielded the 2 T cell receptor beta chains listed below, sequenced in a study of blood T cell repertoires in COVID-19. Method: immunoSEQ multiplex PCR; TCRdb's copy keeps in-frame clones and lacks some. In the table there are about 400,000 clones, around 89% of which are singletons. The sample was peripheral blood. The receptors come from a middle-aged man with acute or convalescent COVID-19.

The chain employs TRBV6-2 or TRBV6-3 and TRBJ2-2, with D possibly being TRBD2 (6 bases). CDR3 length: 18 amino acids. V was pared by 0 bases and J by 3 bases, with 17 bases between. The V gene's germline CDR1 is MNHEY and CDR2 SVGEGT. In DNA form, the CDR3 reads TGTGCCAGCAGTTACTCGAGCGGAGGGGTTGGTGACACCGGGGAGCTGTTTTTT. The encoded protein is CASSYSSGGVGDTGELFF.

Only one count was recorded for this clone. The chain uses TRBV11-2 and TRBJ2-5; maybe TRBD1 (6 bases). V gave up 5 bases and J gave up 2 bases, with 21 bases separating them. The CDR3 has 17 residues. Looked up from germline, CDR1 is SGHAT and CDR2 is FQNNGV. The CDR3 bases are TGTGCCAGCAGCCCTTTCTCAGGGACACTCATTCAAGAGACCCAGTACTTC. This encodes CASSPFSGTLIQETQYF.